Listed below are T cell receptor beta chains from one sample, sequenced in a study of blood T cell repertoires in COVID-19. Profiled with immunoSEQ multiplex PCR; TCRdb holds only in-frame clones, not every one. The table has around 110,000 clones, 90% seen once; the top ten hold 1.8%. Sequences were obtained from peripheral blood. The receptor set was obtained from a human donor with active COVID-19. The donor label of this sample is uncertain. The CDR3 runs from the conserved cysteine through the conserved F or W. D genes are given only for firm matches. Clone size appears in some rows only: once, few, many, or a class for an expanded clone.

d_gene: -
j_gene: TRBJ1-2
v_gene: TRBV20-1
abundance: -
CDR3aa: CSARDAGSNTF
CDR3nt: TGCAGTGCTAGAGACGCCGGGTCGAACACCTTC

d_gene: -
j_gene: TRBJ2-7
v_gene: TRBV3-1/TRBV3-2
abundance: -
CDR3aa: CASSQDTEPGYEQYF
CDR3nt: TGTGCCAGCAGCCAAGACACTGAGCCTGGCTACGAGCAGTACTTC

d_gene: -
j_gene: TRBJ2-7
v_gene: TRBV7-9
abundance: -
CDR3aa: CASSLNMDEQYF
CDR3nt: TGTGCCAGCAGCTTGAACATGGACGAGCAGTACTTC

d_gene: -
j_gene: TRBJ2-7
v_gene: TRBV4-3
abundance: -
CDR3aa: CASSQVRSYEQYF
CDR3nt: TGCGCCAGCAGCCAAGTTCGCAGCTACGAGCAGTACTTC

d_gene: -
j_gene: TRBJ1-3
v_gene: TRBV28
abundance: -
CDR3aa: CASSVGGLSGNTIYF
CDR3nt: TGTGCCAGCAGCGTGGGGGGGCTCTCTGGAAACACCATATATTTT

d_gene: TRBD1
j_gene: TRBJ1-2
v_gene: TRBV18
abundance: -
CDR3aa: CASSPIFGTESNNYGYTF
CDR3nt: TGTGCCAGCTCACCAATTTTTGGGACAGAGAGCAATAACTATGGCTACACCTTC

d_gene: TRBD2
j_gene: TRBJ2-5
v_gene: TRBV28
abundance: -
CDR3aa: CASSPPGGPETQYF
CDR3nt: TGTGCCAGCAGCCCTCCGGGGGGGCCGGAGACCCAGTACTTC

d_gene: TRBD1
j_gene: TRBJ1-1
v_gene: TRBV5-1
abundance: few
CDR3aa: CASSLGGQMNTEAFF
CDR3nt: TGCGCCAGCAGCCTAGGGGGACAGATGAACACTGAAGCTTTCTTT

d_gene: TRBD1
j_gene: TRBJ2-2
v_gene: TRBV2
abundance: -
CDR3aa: CASRWTGENTGELFF
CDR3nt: TGTGCCAGCAGATGGACAGGAGAGAACACCGGGGAGCTGTTTTTT

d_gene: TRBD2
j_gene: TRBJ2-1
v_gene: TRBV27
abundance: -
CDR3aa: CASSLGSGGNEQFF
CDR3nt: TGTGCCAGCAGTTTGGGGTCGGGGGGCAATGAGCAGTTCTTC

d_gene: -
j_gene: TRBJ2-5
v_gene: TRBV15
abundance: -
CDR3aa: CATSRDTGRETQYF
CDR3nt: TGTGCCACCAGCAGAGACACAGGGAGAGAGACCCAGTACTTC

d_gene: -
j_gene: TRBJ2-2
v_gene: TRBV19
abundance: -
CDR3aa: CASSSQGHTGELFF
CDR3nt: TGTGCCAGTTCGAGCCAGGGGCACACCGGGGAGCTGTTTTTT

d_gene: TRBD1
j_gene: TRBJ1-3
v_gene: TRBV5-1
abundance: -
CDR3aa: CASSYAGQDGNTIYF
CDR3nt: TGCGCCAGCAGCTATGCAGGACAGGATGGAAACACCATATATTTT